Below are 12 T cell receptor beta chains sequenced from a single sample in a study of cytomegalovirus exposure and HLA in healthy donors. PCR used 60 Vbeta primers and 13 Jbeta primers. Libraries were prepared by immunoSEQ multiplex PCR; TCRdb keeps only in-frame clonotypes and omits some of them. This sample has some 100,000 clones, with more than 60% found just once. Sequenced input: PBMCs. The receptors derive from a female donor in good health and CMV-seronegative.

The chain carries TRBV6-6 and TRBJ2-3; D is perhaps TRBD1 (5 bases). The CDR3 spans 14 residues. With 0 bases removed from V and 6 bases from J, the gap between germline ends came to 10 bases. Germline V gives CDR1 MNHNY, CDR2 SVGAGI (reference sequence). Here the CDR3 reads CASSYSAGLDTQYF. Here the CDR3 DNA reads TGTGCCAGCAGTTACTCAGCAGGGTTGGATACGCAGTATTTT.

The CDR3 coding sequence is TGTGCCAGCAGCTTAGCAGGGATAGTGAACACTGAAGCTTTCTTT. Amino acid sequence: CASSLAGIVNTEAFF. This chain connects TRBV5-4 to TRBJ1-1; D is possibly TRBD1 (5 bases). The V gene's germline CDR1 is SGHNT and CDR2 YYREEE (reference sequence). V lost 2 bases, J lost 0 bases, and 11 bases lay in between. This CDR3 is 15 amino acids long.

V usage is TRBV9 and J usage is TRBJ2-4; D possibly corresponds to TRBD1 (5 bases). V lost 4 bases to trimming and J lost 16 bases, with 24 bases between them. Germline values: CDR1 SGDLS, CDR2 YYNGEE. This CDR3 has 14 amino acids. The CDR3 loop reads CASSFFKGVAFRYF. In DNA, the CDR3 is TGTGCCAGCAGCTTCTTTAAAGGGGTGGCCTTTCGATACTTC. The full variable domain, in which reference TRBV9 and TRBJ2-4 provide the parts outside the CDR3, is DSGVTQTPKHLITATGQRVTLRCSPRSGDLSVYWYQQSLDQGLQFLIQYYNGEERAKGNILERFSAQQFPDLHSELNLSSLELGDSALYFCASSFFKGVAFRYFGAGTRLSVL.

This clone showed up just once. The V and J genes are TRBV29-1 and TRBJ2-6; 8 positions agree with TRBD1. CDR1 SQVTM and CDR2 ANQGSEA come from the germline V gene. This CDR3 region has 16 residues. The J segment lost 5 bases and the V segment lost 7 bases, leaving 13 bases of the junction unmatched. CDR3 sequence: CSASGQGSNWANVLTF. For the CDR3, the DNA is TGCAGCGCCAGCGGACAGGGATCCAACTGGGCCAACGTCCTGACTTTC.

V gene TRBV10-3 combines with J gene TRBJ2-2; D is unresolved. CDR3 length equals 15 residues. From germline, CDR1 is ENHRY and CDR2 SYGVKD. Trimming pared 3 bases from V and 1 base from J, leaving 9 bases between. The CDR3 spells CAISDSTVNTGELFF. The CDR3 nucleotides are TGTGCCATCAGTGACTCGACTGTGAACACCGGGGAGCTGTTTTTT.

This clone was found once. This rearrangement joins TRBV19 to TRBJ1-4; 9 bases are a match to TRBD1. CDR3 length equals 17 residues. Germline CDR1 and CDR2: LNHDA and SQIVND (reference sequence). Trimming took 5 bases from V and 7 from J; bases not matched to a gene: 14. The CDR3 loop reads CASSLMTMDRGSEKLFF. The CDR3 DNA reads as TGTGCCAGTAGTCTCATGACAATGGACAGGGGCAGTGAAAAACTGTTTTTT.

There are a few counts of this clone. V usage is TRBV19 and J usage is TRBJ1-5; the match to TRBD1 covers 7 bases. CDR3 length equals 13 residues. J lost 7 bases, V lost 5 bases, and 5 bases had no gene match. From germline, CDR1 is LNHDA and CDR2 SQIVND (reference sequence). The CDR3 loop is CASSFQGGQPQHF. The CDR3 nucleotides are TGTGCCAGTAGTTTTCAGGGGGGCCAGCCCCAGCATTTT.

The CDR3: CASSGLAGGTGELFF. CDR3 in DNA: TGTGCCAGCAGCGGACTAGCGGGCGGGACCGGGGAGCTGTTTTTT. The J gene is TRBJ2-2, the V gene TRBV2; 11 nucleotides match TRBD2. This CDR3 is built from 15 residues. CDR1 is SNHLY and CDR2 is FYNNEI in the germline V gene. Trimming at V came to 6 bases and at J to 5 bases, leaving 5 bases not matched to a gene. The full variable domain, completed using reference TRBV2 and TRBJ2-2, is EPEVTQTPSHQVTQMGQEVILRCVPISNHLYFYWYRQILGQKVEFLVSFYNNEISEKSEIFDDQFSVERPDGSNFTLKIRSTKLEDSAMYFCASSGLAGGTGELFFGEGSRLTVL.

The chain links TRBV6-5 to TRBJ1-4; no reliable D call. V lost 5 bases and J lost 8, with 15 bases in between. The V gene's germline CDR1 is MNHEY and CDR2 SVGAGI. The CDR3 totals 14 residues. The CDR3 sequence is CASSRTNWREKLFF. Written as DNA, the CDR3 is TGTGCCAGCAGTCGGACGAACTGGAGGGAAAAACTGTTTTTT.

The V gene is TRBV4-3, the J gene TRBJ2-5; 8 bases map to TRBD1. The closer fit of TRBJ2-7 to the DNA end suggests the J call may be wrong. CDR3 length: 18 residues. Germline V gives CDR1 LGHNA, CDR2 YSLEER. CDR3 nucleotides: TGCGCCAGCAGCCAAGGTCCCGGTGGAGGCAGGGGGCATGCCGAGCAGTACTTC. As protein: CASSQGPGGGRGHAEQYF.

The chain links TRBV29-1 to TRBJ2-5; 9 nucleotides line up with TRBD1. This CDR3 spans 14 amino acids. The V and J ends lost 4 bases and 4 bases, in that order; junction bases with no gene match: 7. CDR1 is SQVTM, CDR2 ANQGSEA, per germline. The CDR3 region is CSVVGTGRGETQYF. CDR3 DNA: TGCAGCGTTGTCGGGACAGGGAGGGGAGAGACCCAGTACTTC.

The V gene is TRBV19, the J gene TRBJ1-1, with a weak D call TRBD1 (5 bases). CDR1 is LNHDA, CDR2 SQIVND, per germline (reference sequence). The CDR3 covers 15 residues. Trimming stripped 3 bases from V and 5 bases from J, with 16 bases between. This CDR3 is CASSIDGRAKTEAFF. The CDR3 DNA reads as TGTGCCAGTAGTATCGACGGCAGGGCCAAGACTGAAGCTTTCTTT.